This T cell receptor beta chain is drawn from a study of T cell clonality in common variable immunodeficiency. Study outcomes and limitations: Fewer TCRbeta clones were shared among CVID subjects than controls. CVID subjects showed higher TCRbeta clonality than healthy controls. Common variable immunodeficiency TCR beta sequences reportedly had fewer deletions and N-nucleotide insertions. CVID patient heterogeneity limited repertoire-clinical complication correlations.

Looked up from germline, CDR1 is DFQATT and CDR2 is SNEGSKA (reference sequence). Losses at the gene ends were 0 bases for V and 4 bases for J; bases not matched to a gene: 2. CDR3 size: 13 residues. Assay used: immunoSEQ multiplex PCR; TCRdb lists only in-frame clones, some missing. This sample has 35,000 to 55,000 clones, each found more than once. This clone was counted ten times or more. Its antigen is not known. The CDR3 goes on 3 residues after the read ends, and that part is filled in from the germline J gene. The sample was peripheral blood mononuclear cells. The receptor comes from a person aged 18 to 75 in good health. V is TRBV20-1 and J is TRBJ1-2; 7 nucleotides agree with TRBD1. The chain's CDR3 is CSARERGRYGYTF. Partial CDR3 DNA: TGCAGTGCTAGAGAAAGGGGGCGCTATGGC.